The present T cell receptor (beta chain) was sequenced within a study of blood T cell repertoires in COVID-19. About the research overall: Specimens from acute and convalescent COVID-19 originated in the United States, Italy and Spain. The cDNA or gDNA used as material had been derived from T cells, B-cell-depleted T cells, or PBMCs.

Using immunoSEQ multiplex PCR, the repertoire was profiled, and TCRdb retains in-frame clones only, with some absent. The data show about 42,000 clones, approximately 90% seen once. The germline V gene encodes CDR1 LNHDA and CDR2 SQIVND (reference sequence). The CDR3 has 15 amino acids. V lost 7 bases to trimming and J lost 4 bases; unmatched junction nucleotides: 8. Sequencing was done on a sample of peripheral blood. The chain carries TRBV19 and TRBJ2-3; 10 positions match TRBD2. The receptor comes from a man aged 25-45 years with active or convalescent COVID-19. The CDR3 spells CASTLGTSVADTQYF. The CDR3 DNA is TGTGCCAGTACCTTGGGGACTAGCGTGGCAGATACGCAGTATTTT.